This T cell receptor (beta chain) was sequenced during a study of regulatory T cells in long-lasting Graves disease. According to the study, TCR beta libraries were built with iRepertoire HTBI primers and CDR3-region Arm-PCR. TCRdb analysed the multiplex PCR reads with MiXCR anew, one entry per CDR3 protein. Among around 450,000 distinct CDR3 sequences, roughly 16% were seen once, and the ten largest hold about 12%. Time point of the sample: newly diagnosed GD, antithyroid drugs for less than 3 months. Extracted PBMC RNA gave rise to the TCR library. Germline V gene data show CDR1 as KGHSH and CDR2 as LQKENI. Trimming left V 3 bases short and J 2 bases short, with 17 bases between. This CDR3 comprises 16 residues. The same sample was also used in a study of T cells in Graves' hyperthyroidism and ophthalmopathy. Per that paper: Ophthalmopathy was told apart from stable hyperthyroidism by a 13 V-J model. The model forecast ophthalmopathy, anticipating it by a median approximately 7 months before onset.

This chain joins TRBV18 and TRBJ2-7; possibly TRBD2 for D (7 bases). This sequence was found in a man in his forties with Graves disease. The material sequenced was peripheral blood mononuclear cells (PBMCs), taken at new diagnosis, from a patient treated with antithyroid drugs. The CDR3 coding sequence is TGTGCCAGCTCACCCCCGGGACAAGGGAGGGCCTACGAGCAGTACTTC. Its protein product is CASSPPGQGRAYEQYF.